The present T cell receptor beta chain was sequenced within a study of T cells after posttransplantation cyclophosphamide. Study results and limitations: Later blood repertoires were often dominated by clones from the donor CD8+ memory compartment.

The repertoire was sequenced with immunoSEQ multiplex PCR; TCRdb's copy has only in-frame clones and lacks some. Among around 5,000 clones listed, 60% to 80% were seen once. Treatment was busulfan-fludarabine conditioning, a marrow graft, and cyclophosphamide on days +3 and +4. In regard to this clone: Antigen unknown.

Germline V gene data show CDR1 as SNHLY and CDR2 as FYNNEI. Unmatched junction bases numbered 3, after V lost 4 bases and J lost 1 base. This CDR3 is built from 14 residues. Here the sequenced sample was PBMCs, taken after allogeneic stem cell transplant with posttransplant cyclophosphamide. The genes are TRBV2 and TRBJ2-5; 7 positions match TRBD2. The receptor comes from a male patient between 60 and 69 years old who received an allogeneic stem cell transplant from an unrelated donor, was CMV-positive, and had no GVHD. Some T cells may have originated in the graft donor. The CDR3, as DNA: TGTGCCAGCAGTGGGACTAGGACCCAAGAGACCCAGTACTTC. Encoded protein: CASSGTRTQETQYF.